These T cell receptor beta chains were read from a single sample in a study of control samples from healthy donors and cancer patients. Produced via immunoSEQ multiplex PCR; TCRdb's table is partial and in-frame only. Of 150,000 to 200,000 clones in the sample, about 86% were seen once. Sequencing input: blood. Source of these receptors: a woman younger than 45 in good health. The CDR3 runs from the conserved cysteine through the conserved F or W. The order of the fields is J gene, clone size, V gene, D gene, CDR3 protein, CDR3 DNA. The D gene is left open where the match is weak. Only part of the rows carry a size: once, few, many, or a class if the clone is expanded.

J: TRBJ1-1
size: .
V: TRBV7-6
D: TRBD1
CDR3: CASSPTGYTEAFF
DNA: TGTGCCAGCAGCCCGACAGGGTACACTGAAGCTTTCTTT

J: TRBJ2-7
size: .
V: TRBV6-4
D: .
CDR3: CASPHPRTIYEQYF
DNA: TGTGCCAGCCCTCACCCTCGCACAATCTACGAGCAGTACTTC

J: TRBJ2-7
size: .
V: TRBV9
D: TRBD2
CDR3: CASSVGRLAGIYEQYF
DNA: TGTGCCAGCAGCGTAGGACGGCTAGCGGGGATCTACGAGCAGTACTTC

J: TRBJ2-3
size: .
V: TRBV24-1
D: .
CDR3: CATSDLSGGTDTQYF
DNA: TGTGCCACCAGTGATTTAAGTGGAGGCACAGATACGCAGTATTTT

J: TRBJ1-5
size: .
V: TRBV19
D: TRBD1
CDR3: CASNGQVPNQPQHF
DNA: TGTGCCAGTAATGGACAGGTCCCCAATCAGCCCCAGCATTTT

J: TRBJ1-1
size: .
V: TRBV5-1
D: TRBD1
CDR3: CASSLYTGDTEAFF
DNA: TGCGCCAGCAGCTTGTATACAGGGGACACTGAAGCTTTCTTT

J: TRBJ2-1
size: .
V: TRBV19
D: .
CDR3: CASSMLGYNEQFF
DNA: TGTGCCAGTAGTATGCTCGGCTACAATGAGCAGTTCTTC

J: TRBJ2-6
size: .
V: TRBV5-6
D: .
CDR3: CASTRPLSGANVLTF
DNA: TGTGCCAGCACGCGTCCCCTCTCTGGGGCCAACGTCCTGACTTTC

J: TRBJ2-1
size: .
V: TRBV5-1
D: TRBD1
CDR3: CASSFRTGGAYNEQFF
DNA: TGCGCCAGCAGCTTTCGGACAGGGGGCGCCTACAATGAGCAGTTCTTC

J: TRBJ1-5
size: .
V: TRBV15
D: TRBD1
CDR3: CATSRKQGPLSNQPQHF
DNA: TGTGCCACCAGCAGAAAACAGGGGCCGCTTTCCAATCAGCCCCAGCATTTT

J: TRBJ2-3
size: .
V: TRBV14
D: TRBD2
CDR3: CASSGLAVSTDTQYF
DNA: TGTGCCAGCAGCGGACTAGCGGTTAGCACAGATACGCAGTATTTT

J: TRBJ2-1
size: .
V: TRBV7-9
D: TRBD1
CDR3: CASSTVDRGIYNEQFF
DNA: TGTGCCAGCAGCACCGTGGACAGGGGGATCTACAATGAGCAGTTCTTC

J: TRBJ1-4
size: .
V: TRBV5-1
D: .
CDR3: CASSLEGSSTNEKLFF
DNA: TGCGCCAGCAGCTTGGAGGGCTCCTCAACTAATGAAAAACTGTTTTTT

J: TRBJ1-1
size: .
V: TRBV11-2
D: .
CDR3: CASSPAWNTEAFF
DNA: TGTGCCAGCAGCCCGGCTTGGAACACTGAAGCTTTCTTT

J: TRBJ2-1
size: .
V: TRBV6-1
D: .
CDR3: CASSETYNEQFF
DNA: TGTGCCAGCAGTGAAACTTACAATGAGCAGTTCTTC

J: TRBJ2-3
size: .
V: TRBV28
D: .
CDR3: CASTGLLGSVGDTQYF
DNA: TGTGCCAGCACGGGTCTACTAGGGAGTGTTGGAGATACGCAGTATTTT

J: TRBJ2-3
size: .
V: TRBV30
D: TRBD2
CDR3: CACGLAGWIDTQYF
DNA: TGTGCCTGCGGACTAGCGGGGTGGATAGATACGCAGTATTTT

J: TRBJ1-2
size: .
V: TRBV7-9
D: TRBD1
CDR3: CASSLDRDYGYTF
DNA: TGTGCCAGCAGCTTGGACAGGGACTATGGCTACACCTTC

J: TRBJ1-2
size: few
V: TRBV27
D: .
CDR3: CASSFRGTFYGYTF
DNA: TGTGCCAGCAGTTTTCGTGGGACTTTCTATGGCTACACCTTC

J: TRBJ2-6
size: .
V: TRBV7-9
D: .
CDR3: CASRKGRSGANVLTF
DNA: TGTGCCAGCAGAAAAGGAAGATCAGGGGCCAACGTCCTGACTTTC

J: TRBJ2-1
size: .
V: TRBV5-1
D: .
CDR3: CASSSFGTQRDNEQFF
DNA: TGCGCCAGCAGCTCGTTCGGGACCCAACGTGACAATGAGCAGTTCTTC

J: TRBJ2-4
size: .
V: TRBV3-1/TRBV3-2
D: TRBD1
CDR3: CASSQAGETGGNIQYF
DNA: TGTGCCAGCAGCCAAGCAGGCGAGACAGGGGGCAACATTCAGTACTTC

J: TRBJ1-1
size: .
V: TRBV3-1/TRBV3-2
D: .
CDR3: CASSQGRGGHTEAFF
DNA: TGTGCCAGCAGCCAGGGACGGGGGGGTCACACTGAAGCTTTCTTT

J: TRBJ2-2
size: .
V: TRBV11-3
D: .
CDR3: CASKLRGDTGELFF
DNA: TGTGCCAGCAAACTCCGGGGAGACACCGGGGAGCTGTTTTTT

J: TRBJ1-2
size: few
V: TRBV27
D: TRBD1
CDR3: CASSSPGQGSSGYTF
DNA: TGTGCCAGCAGTTCGCCGGGACAGGGTAGTAGTGGCTACACCTTC

J: TRBJ2-3
size: .
V: TRBV5-1
D: TRBD2
CDR3: CASSLGGGARDTQYF
DNA: TGCGCCAGCAGCTTGGGCGGGGGGGCCAGAGATACGCAGTATTTT

J: TRBJ1-1
size: .
V: TRBV13
D: .
CDR3: CASSASGVNTEAFF
DNA: TGTGCCAGCAGCGCTTCAGGGGTGAACACTGAAGCTTTCTTT

J: TRBJ1-2
size: .
V: TRBV11-2
D: .
CDR3: CASSWGAGMDYGYTF
DNA: TGTGCCAGCAGCTGGGGGGCAGGCATGGACTATGGCTACACCTTC

J: TRBJ2-1
size: .
V: TRBV11-2
D: .
CDR3: CASSLDRTEQFF
DNA: TGTGCCAGCAGCTTAGATCGGACTGAGCAGTTCTTC

J: TRBJ1-4
size: .
V: TRBV19
D: .
CDR3: CASSPSGVRNEKLFF
DNA: TGTGCCAGTAGTCCTTCAGGGGTCCGTAATGAAAAACTGTTTTTT

J: TRBJ2-2
size: .
V: TRBV4-1
D: .
CDR3: CASSPRLVGHAGELFF
DNA: TGCGCCAGCAGCCCCCGACTCGTAGGCCATGCCGGGGAGCTGTTTTTT

J: TRBJ2-1
size: .
V: TRBV6-5
D: TRBD1
CDR3: CASSPGQGLGNEQFF
DNA: TGTGCCAGCAGTCCAGGACAGGGACTTGGAAATGAGCAGTTCTTC

J: TRBJ2-3
size: .
V: TRBV13
D: TRBD2
CDR3: CASSKGGTSITDTQYF
DNA: TGTGCCAGCAGCAAGGGTGGGACTAGCATCACAGATACGCAGTATTTT

J: TRBJ2-5
size: .
V: TRBV5-1
D: TRBD2
CDR3: CASSLSRTSGTTETQYF
DNA: TGCGCCAGCAGCTTGTCGCGGACTAGCGGAACCACAGAGACCCAGTACTTC

J: TRBJ1-2
size: .
V: TRBV10-3
D: TRBD1
CDR3: CAIREQGASSGYTF
DNA: TGTGCCATCAGGGAACAGGGGGCGTCGAGTGGCTACACCTTC

J: TRBJ2-1
size: .
V: TRBV20-1
D: TRBD2
CDR3: CSASILAGRGNEQFF
DNA: TGCAGTGCTAGTATTTTAGCGGGAAGGGGCAATGAGCAGTTCTTC

J: TRBJ1-2
size: few
V: TRBV7-8
D: .
CDR3: CASSPSQDLRGGYTF
DNA: TGTGCCAGCAGCCCAAGCCAGGATTTAAGGGGCGGCTACACCTTC

J: TRBJ1-1
size: once
V: TRBV19
D: .
CDR3: CASSTTGLANTEAFF
DNA: TGTGCCAGTAGTACCACAGGGTTGGCGAACACTGAAGCTTTCTTT

J: TRBJ1-5
size: .
V: TRBV4-1
D: .
CDR3: CASSQTSMTTQHF
DNA: TGCGCCAGCAGCCAGACCTCCATGACCACCCAGCATTTT